A single TCR beta chain is shown here with its context. The sample belongs to a study of blood T cell repertoires in COVID-19. At the level of the study: Researchers got acute and convalescent COVID-19 samples from the United States, Italy and Spain.

Method: immunoSEQ multiplex PCR; TCRdb's copy keeps in-frame clones and lacks some. The data contain some 120,000 clones, around 89% of them singletons. The CDR3 spans 13 residues. CDR1 and CDR2 (germline): SGHTA, FQGNSA. V was cut by 7 bases and J by 0 bases, with 6 bases left in between. The specimen sequenced was peripheral blood. The origin of this receptor is a human donor with acute or convalescent COVID-19. The donor label of this sample is uncertain. The chain couples TRBV7-2 to TRBJ2-2; D is ambiguous. CDR3 DNA: TGTGCCAGCATGGGCGCGAACACCGGGGAGCTGTTTTTT. Translating it yields CASMGANTGELFF.